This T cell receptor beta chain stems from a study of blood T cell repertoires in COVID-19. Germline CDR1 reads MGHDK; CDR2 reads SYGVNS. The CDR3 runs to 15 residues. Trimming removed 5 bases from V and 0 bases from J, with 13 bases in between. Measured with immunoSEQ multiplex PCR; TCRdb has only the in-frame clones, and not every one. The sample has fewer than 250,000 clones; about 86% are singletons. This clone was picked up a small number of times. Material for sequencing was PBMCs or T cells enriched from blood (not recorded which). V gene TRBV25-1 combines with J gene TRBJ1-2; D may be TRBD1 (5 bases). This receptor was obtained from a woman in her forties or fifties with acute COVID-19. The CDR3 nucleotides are TGTGCCAGCAGTTCAGCCGGGACTGCTAACTATGGCTACACCTTC. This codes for CASSSAGTANYGYTF.